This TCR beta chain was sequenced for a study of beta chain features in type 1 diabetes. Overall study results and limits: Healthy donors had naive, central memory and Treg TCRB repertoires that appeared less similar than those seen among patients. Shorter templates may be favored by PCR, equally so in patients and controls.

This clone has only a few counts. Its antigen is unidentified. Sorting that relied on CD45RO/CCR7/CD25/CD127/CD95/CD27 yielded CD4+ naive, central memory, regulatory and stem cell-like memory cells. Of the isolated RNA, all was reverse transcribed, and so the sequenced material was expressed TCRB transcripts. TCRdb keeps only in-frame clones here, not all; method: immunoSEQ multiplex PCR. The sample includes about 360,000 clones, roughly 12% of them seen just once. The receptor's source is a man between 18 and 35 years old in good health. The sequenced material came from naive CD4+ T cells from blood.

The CDR3: CASSLGLAGGSEQYF. For the CDR3, the DNA is TGCGCCAGCAGCTTGGGACTAGCGGGAGGTAGCGAGCAGTACTTC. V usage is TRBV5-1 and J usage is TRBJ2-7; 13 bases map to TRBD2. CDR1 SGHRS and CDR2 YFSETQ come from the germline V gene. The CDR3 extends over 15 amino acids. With V trimmed by 0 bases and J by 6 bases, 3 bases remained unmatched.